The sample holds many counts of the clone carrying this T cell receptor beta chain. What it binds is unknown. These data belong to a study of T cells after yellow fever vaccination. Findings and limits, study-wide: On re-exposure, the response was weaker but peaked faster, at day 5 versus 15. Just a small share of clonotypes turned up in the CD4 compartment as well as the CD8 compartment.

For TCR, cDNA came from 5'RACE template switching, which added a universal primer site and UMIs. TCRdb ran MiXCR on the 5' RACE reads and lists one entry per CDR3 protein. The sample carries some 420,000 distinct CDR3 sequences, roughly a sixth recorded once. CDR1 SGHRS and CDR2 YFSETQ come from the germline V gene. V dropped 2 bases and J dropped 8 bases, with 13 bases sitting between them. CDR3 length equals 13 residues. This clonotype was obtained from a man between 18 and 35 years old who received the YFV17D yellow fever vaccine. The specimen comprised PBMCs, sampled before the yellow fever booster vaccination. The genes are TRBV5-1 and TRBJ1-2; a possible D gene is TRBD1 (6 bases). CDR3 region: CASSFVQDRGYTF. CDR3 DNA sequence: TGCGCCAGCAGCTTTGTCCAGGACAGAGGCTACACCTTC.